The sequence of this TCR beta chain was determined in a study of cytomegalovirus exposure and HLA in healthy donors. Whole-study findings and limits: Some segments of the V type, notably TRBV6-2 and TRBV6-3, were excluded as indistinguishable.

A word on this clone: Its antigen is currently unknown.

PCR employed 60 Vbeta and 13 Jbeta primers. Measured with immunoSEQ multiplex PCR; TCRdb has only the in-frame clones, and not every one. The repertoire includes some 110,000 clones, roughly three quarters of them detected once, and around 3% sits in the top ten. Germline CDR1 reads MGHDK; CDR2 reads SYGVNS. V lost 2 bases and J 1 base, leaving 11 bases between the germline ends. The CDR3 loop spans 15 amino acids. The clonotype originates from a woman aged 18 to 35 in good health and CMV-seropositive. The chain has TRBV25-1 and TRBJ1-2, with a possible D match to TRBD1 (5 bases). Specimen: PBMCs. The chain's CDR3 is CASSEGSGFNYGYTF. The CDR3 DNA sequence: TGTGCCAGCAGTGAAGGTTCAGGGTTTAACTATGGCTACACCTTC.